These T cell receptor beta chains were read from a single sample in a study of blood T cell repertoires in COVID-19. Assay: immunoSEQ multiplex PCR; the TCRdb copy retains only in-frame clones and omits some. The table includes over 350,000 clones, 80% to 90% detected once. Sequencing was done on a sample of peripheral blood. Source of these receptors: a young woman with active or convalescent COVID-19. CDR3s include the opening cysteine and the closing phenylalanine or tryptophan. D genes are given only for firm matches. Clone size is stated in some rows and not others, as once, few, many or a class when expanded.

J: TRBJ1-1; V: TRBV10-3; size: .; D: TRBD1; CDR3: CAIRAGQLLNTEAFF; DNA: TGTGCCATCAGGGCGGGACAGCTCTTGAACACTGAAGCTTTCTTT
J: TRBJ2-3; V: TRBV10-2; size: once; D: TRBD2; CDR3: CASSDELAGPSTDTQYF; DNA: TGCGCCAGCAGTGATGAACTAGCGGGCCCGAGCACAGATACGCAGTATTTT
J: TRBJ1-1; V: TRBV7-9; size: .; D: TRBD1; CDR3: CASSHLGLSGGTEAFF; DNA: TGTGCCAGCAGCCATCTAGGTTTATCAGGGGGCACTGAAGCTTTCTTT
J: TRBJ1-1; V: TRBV11-3; size: .; D: TRBD1; CDR3: CASSSGQANTEAFF; DNA: TGTGCCAGCAGCTCAGGACAGGCGAACACTGAAGCTTTCTTT
J: TRBJ1-1; V: TRBV15; size: .; D: .; CDR3: CATSFSGGMDTEAFF; DNA: TGTGCCACCAGCTTTTCCGGGGGGATGGACACTGAAGCTTTCTTT
J: TRBJ2-1; V: TRBV5-8; size: .; D: TRBD2; CDR3: CASSLGLAGGGEQFF; DNA: TGTGCCAGCAGCCTGGGACTAGCGGGAGGGGGTGAGCAGTTCTTC
J: TRBJ1-1; V: TRBV14; size: few; D: .; CDR3: CASSQGRGWNTEAFF; DNA: TGTGCCAGCAGCCAAGGACGCGGTTGGAACACTGAAGCTTTCTTT
J: TRBJ2-7; V: TRBV4-2; size: few; D: TRBD2; CDR3: CASGRAVDEQYF; DNA: TGTGCCAGCGGGAGGGCCGTCGACGAGCAGTACTTC
J: TRBJ2-5; V: TRBV5-1; size: .; D: TRBD1; CDR3: CASSAGQGKETQYF; DNA: TGCGCCAGCAGCGCGGGACAGGGGAAGGAGACCCAGTACTTC
J: TRBJ2-7; V: TRBV4-2; size: .; D: TRBD2; CDR3: CASSQGGRDWYEQYF; DNA: TGTGCCAGCAGCCAAGGTGGGAGGGATTGGTACGAGCAGTACTTC
J: TRBJ1-6; V: TRBV7-8; size: .; D: TRBD1; CDR3: CASSFGTGGDGDNSPLHF; DNA: TGTGCCAGCAGCTTTGGGACAGGCGGGGACGGCGATAATTCACCCCTCCACTTT
J: TRBJ2-2; V: TRBV25-1; size: .; D: .; CDR3: CASSDLVETGELFF; DNA: TGTGCCAGCAGTGATCTAGTGGAAACCGGGGAGCTGTTTTTT
J: TRBJ1-1; V: TRBV12-3/TRBV12-4; size: .; D: .; CDR3: CASSNRVGAFF; DNA: TGTGCCAGTAGTAACAGGGTAGGGGCTTTCTTT
J: TRBJ2-1; V: TRBV5-1; size: .; D: .; CDR3: CASSFQGRGSYNEQFF; DNA: TGCGCCAGCAGCTTCCAGGGGCGGGGGTCCTACAATGAGCAGTTCTTC
J: TRBJ1-1; V: TRBV18; size: .; D: TRBD1; CDR3: CASSPRQGWIEAFF; DNA: TGTGCCAGCTCACCACGACAGGGTTGGATAGAAGCTTTCTTT
J: TRBJ2-7; V: TRBV6-6; size: .; D: TRBD1; CDR3: CASSGGQMGSYEQYF; DNA: TGTGCCAGCAGTGGGGGACAGATGGGCTCCTACGAGCAGTACTTC
J: TRBJ1-1; V: TRBV4-1; size: .; D: .; CDR3: CASSHLPGREPEAFF; DNA: TGCGCCAGCAGCCATCTACCTGGGAGGGAACCTGAAGCTTTCTTT
J: TRBJ2-3; V: TRBV9; size: .; D: TRBD2; CDR3: CASSGVVALAGGFDSTDTQYF; DNA: TGTGCCAGCAGCGGAGTCGTCGCGCTAGCGGGGGGTTTCGATAGCACAGATACGCAGTATTTT
J: TRBJ1-3; V: TRBV5-1; size: .; D: TRBD1; CDR3: CASHDRASGNTIYF; DNA: TGCGCCAGCCATGACAGGGCTTCTGGAAACACCATATATTTT
J: TRBJ2-1; V: TRBV4-1; size: once; D: TRBD2; CDR3: CASSQDWLAGNNEQFF; DNA: TGCGCCAGCAGCCAAGATTGGCTAGCGGGGAACAATGAGCAGTTCTTC
J: TRBJ1-5; V: TRBV19; size: .; D: .; CDR3: CASSSQGAGNQPQHF; DNA: TGTGCCAGTAGTTCCCAGGGTGCGGGCAATCAGCCCCAGCATTTT
J: TRBJ2-1; V: TRBV19; size: .; D: .; CDR3: CASSIFEGNEQFF; DNA: TGTGCCAGTAGTATCTTCGAGGGCAATGAGCAGTTCTTC
J: TRBJ2-6; V: TRBV4-1; size: .; D: .; CDR3: CASRGAGANVLTF; DNA: TGCGCCAGTAGGGGCGCTGGGGCCAACGTCCTGACTTTC
J: TRBJ1-4; V: TRBV6-5; size: .; D: .; CDR3: CASSSTTTNEKLFF; DNA: TGTGCCAGCAGTTCGACAACAACTAATGAAAAACTGTTTTTT
J: TRBJ2-1; V: TRBV19; size: .; D: TRBD2; CDR3: CASLGTKLGEQFF; DNA: TGTGCCAGCTTGGGGACTAAGCTTGGTGAGCAGTTCTTC
J: TRBJ1-4; V: TRBV6-5; size: .; D: .; CDR3: CASRLTASNEKLFF; DNA: TGTGCCAGCAGGTTGACAGCATCTAATGAAAAACTGTTTTTT
J: TRBJ2-1; V: TRBV6-4; size: .; D: TRBD1; CDR3: CASSGVGGGYNEQFF; DNA: TGTGCCAGCAGTGGGGTAGGGGGCGGCTACAATGAGCAGTTCTTC
J: TRBJ2-1; V: TRBV11-1; size: .; D: TRBD2; CDR3: CASSRLASPYNEQFF; DNA: TGTGCCAGCAGCCGACTAGCGTCCCCCTACAATGAGCAGTTCTTC
J: TRBJ1-5; V: TRBV15; size: once; D: TRBD1; CDR3: CATSNRQGLQHF; DNA: TGTGCCACCAGCAACAGACAGGGCCTCCAGCATTTT
J: TRBJ2-2; V: TRBV5-6; size: .; D: .; CDR3: CASSLPLASGELFF; DNA: TGTGCCAGCAGCTTGCCCCTAGCGTCCGGGGAGCTGTTTTTT
J: TRBJ2-7; V: TRBV6-5; size: .; D: TRBD1; CDR3: CASKTGAQQYF; DNA: TGTGCCAGCAAAACAGGGGCCCAGCAGTACTTC
J: TRBJ2-3; V: TRBV30; size: once; D: .; CDR3: CAWEGGGADTQYF; DNA: TGTGCCTGGGAGGGAGGTGGCGCAGATACGCAGTATTTT